The 30 T cell receptor beta chains listed next were all sequenced from one sample in a study of shared clonotypes between healthy human individuals. Clones were sequenced by immunoSEQ multiplex PCR, and TCRdb holds only the in-frame ones, with some missing. The sample has around 2.1 million clones, approximately 94% seen once. Positive CCR7 selection of CD45RO-negative cells yielded the naive CD8 cells, and terminally differentiated effector memory CD45RA+ cells were excluded. Sequencing was carried out using naive CD8+ T cells from PBMCs. Receptors originate from a man younger than 35 in good health. Some clones in this sample may be carry-over from other donors' samples.

The CDR3 spells CASADAPNTGELFF. CDR3 DNA sequence: TGTGCCAGTGCAGACGCTCCGAACACCGGGGAGCTGTTTTTT. The V and J genes are TRBV9 and TRBJ2-2; D uncertain. The V gene's germline CDR1 is SGDLS and CDR2 YYNGEE. The ends were cut back, 8 bases at V and 0 bases at J, with 11 bases in the middle. The CDR3 consists of 14 residues.

V gene TRBV9 combines with J gene TRBJ2-1; D is uncertain. CDR1 and CDR2 from the germline V gene are SGDLS and YYNGEE. CDR3 length equals 13 residues. V was pared by 0 bases and J by 9 bases, with 10 bases between. CDR3 in DNA: TGTGCCAGCAGCGTAGCAACTAACTTTGAGCAGTTCTTC. Translation gives CASSVATNFEQFF.

DNA for the CDR3: TGTGCCAGCCTAAGACTAGCGGGAGGGCCGTGGGAGACCCAGTACTTC. The encoded protein is CASLRLAGGPWETQYF. The gene calls are TRBV7-2 and TRBJ2-5; 14 bases are a match to TRBD2. The CDR3 totals 16 residues. CDR1 is SGHTA and CDR2 is FQGNSA in the germline V gene. J gave up 5 bases and V 8 bases, and 10 bases lay outside the gene matches.

The V gene is TRBV2, the J gene TRBJ1-1; D is undetermined. CDR3 size: 13 residues. V gave up 0 bases and J gave up 8 bases, with 10 bases separating them. Germline CDR1 and CDR2: SNHLY and FYNNEI. This chain's CDR3 is CASSEAPREEAFF. CDR3 bases: TGTGCCAGCAGTGAAGCGCCCAGAGAGGAAGCTTTCTTT.

This clone has a single count. CDR3 sequence reads: CASTAGPGSTDTQYF. The CDR3 DNA reads as TGTGCCAGCACCGCGGGGCCTGGTTCCACAGATACGCAGTATTTT. This sequence joins TRBV27 and TRBJ2-3; D possibly corresponds to TRBD2 (6 bases). With 7 bases removed from V and 2 bases from J, the gap between germline ends came to 16 bases. Germline values: CDR1 MNHEY, CDR2 SMNVEV (reference sequence). The CDR3 spans 15 residues.

The chain joins TRBV28 to TRBJ2-7, with TRBD2 matching 9 bases. From germline, CDR1 is MDHEN and CDR2 SYDVKM. J was trimmed by 6 bases and V by 2 bases; bases with no gene match: 8. This CDR3 is built from 15 residues. CDR3 nucleotide sequence: TGTGCCAGCAGTTTACCGCCGGGTAGCGGGAGCGAGCAGTACTTC. Translation: CASSLPPGSGSEQYF.

The rearrangement links TRBV11-2 to TRBJ2-3; 8 nucleotides line up with TRBD2. CDR1 and CDR2 (germline): SGHAT, FQNNGV. With 5 bases clipped from V and 4 bases from J, the junction kept 5 bases outside the gene matches. The CDR3 has 14 amino acids. CDR3 sequence: CASSPGGGPDTQYF. In DNA form, the CDR3 reads TGTGCCAGCAGCCCCGGGGGGGGCCCAGATACGCAGTATTTT. Drawing the rest from reference TRBV11-2 and TRBJ2-3, the complete variable domain is EAGVAQSPRYKIIEKRQSVAFWCNPISGHATLYWYQQILGQGPKLLIQFQNNGVVDDSQLPKDRFSAERLKGVDSTLKIQPAKLEDSAVYLCASSPGGGPDTQYFGPGTRLTVL.

J is TRBJ1-2 and V is TRBV28, with 10 bases aligning to TRBD1. Germline assignment: CDR1 MDHEN and CDR2 SYDVKM. CDR3 size: 15 residues. The V and J ends lost 4 bases and 4 bases, in that order; junction bases with no gene match: 6. CDR3 loop: CASSSGTGDAYGYTF. In DNA, the CDR3 is TGTGCCAGCAGTTCAGGGACAGGGGACGCCTATGGCTACACCTTC.

This clone was seen once. The chain links TRBV5-1 to TRBJ2-1; D perhaps matches TRBD2 (5 bases). The CDR3 is 16 amino acids. V was pared by 4 bases and J by 4 bases, with 18 bases between. CDR1 SGHRS and CDR2 YFSETQ come from the germline V gene. CDR3 loop: CASSPRTEEIYNEQFF. The CDR3 coding sequence is TGCGCCAGCAGCCCCCGGACGGAGGAAATTTACAATGAGCAGTTCTTC.

The V call is TRBV4-1, the J call TRBJ1-1; possibly TRBD1 for D (5 bases). The germline CDR1 and CDR2 sequences are MGHRA and YSYEKL. This CDR3 contains 15 residues. Trimming left V 4 bases short and J 4 bases short, with 16 bases between. The CDR3 DNA is TGCGCCAGCAGCCTCATCGACAGCGGGACCACTGAAGCTTTCTTT. Translated, it gives CASSLIDSGTTEAFF.

In its sample, this clone was seen once. The chain couples TRBV30 to TRBJ2-7; D ambiguous. The CDR3 runs 14 residues. Trimming stripped 6 bases from V and 1 base from J, with 16 bases between. Germline assignment: CDR1 GTSNPN and CDR2 SVGIG (reference sequence). The CDR3 sequence: CACFTSGLSYEQYF. The CDR3 nucleotides read TGTGCCTGTTTCACTTCCGGGCTTTCCTACGAGCAGTACTTC.

The chain couples TRBV6-4 to TRBJ1-1, with TRBD1 matching over 10 bases. CDR1 MRHNA and CDR2 SNTAGT come from the germline V gene. Unmatched junction bases numbered 15, after V lost 6 bases and J lost 2 bases. The CDR3 spans 18 residues. The DNA of the CDR3 is TGTGCCAGCAGCCCGAAGGGACAGGGGCGCGGGATAAACACTGAAGCTTTCTTT. Protein: CASSPKGQGRGINTEAFF.

This chain joins TRBV14 and TRBJ2-1; 7 bases agree with TRBD2. CDR3 size: 16 residues. The germline gives CDR1 SGHDN, CDR2 FVKESK. V was pared by 1 base and J by 2 bases, with 5 bases of the junction left unmatched. The CDR3 reads CASSQGLAVTYNEQFF. CDR3 nucleotides: TGTGCCAGCAGCCAAGGGCTAGCGGTAACCTACAATGAGCAGTTCTTC.

V and J are TRBV28 and TRBJ2-4; possibly TRBD2 for D (5 bases). The CDR3 loop spans 14 amino acids. Germline V gives CDR1 MDHEN, CDR2 SYDVKM. V lost 8 bases and J 7 bases, leaving 18 bases between the germline ends. The CDR3, as DNA: TGTGCCAGCCATCGGGGAAGTGGTAGGAACATTCAGTACTTC. Translated, it gives CASHRGSGRNIQYF.

This clone has more than one count but fewer than ten. The V and J genes are TRBV6-1 and TRBJ1-2; D perhaps matches TRBD1 (6 bases). Trimming cost V 4 bases and J 8 bases, with 23 bases left between them. The CDR3 runs to 16 residues. CDR1 is MNHNS and CDR2 is SASEGT in the germline V gene. As DNA, the CDR3 is TGTGCCAGCAGTGGGCGTTGGGACACCCATCCGGAGGGCTACACCTTC. This translates into CASSGRWDTHPEGYTF.

The genes are TRBV10-1 and TRBJ1-1; D uncertain. The CDR3 is made up of 15 amino acids. Deletions cut 0 bases from V and 1 base from J, with 9 bases between. The germline V gene has CDR1 WNHNN and CDR2 SYGVQD (reference sequence). The CDR3 is CASSESRAGNTEAFF. The CDR3 region has the DNA TGCGCCAGCAGTGAGTCGCGGGCAGGGAACACTGAAGCTTTCTTT.

The J gene is TRBJ2-5, the V gene TRBV4-1; D could derive from TRBD1 or TRBD2 (5 bases each). The DNA end is more similar to TRBJ2-7, so the J call may be wrong. Germline CDR1 is MGHRA and CDR2 is YSYEKL. The CDR3 consists of 12 residues. CDR3 DNA sequence: TGCGCCAGCAGCTCCGGGACCCTCGAGCAGTACTTC. This sequence encodes CASSSGTLEQYF.

This CDR3 reads CASSLAVSNYGYTF. The CDR3 coding sequence is TGTGCCAGCAGTTTAGCGGTTTCTAACTATGGCTACACCTTC. The chain has TRBV27 and TRBJ1-2; D unclear. CDR3 length: 14 residues. V was clipped by 2 bases and J by 0 bases, with 7 bases between them. Germline CDR1 is MNHEY and CDR2 is SMNVEV (reference sequence).

The chain is built from TRBV18 and TRBJ1-5, with 7 bases that match TRBD1. Trimming removed 3 bases from V and 3 bases from J; junction bases left unmatched: 2. Per germline, CDR1 KGHSH and CDR2 LQKENI. The CDR3 spans 14 residues. The CDR3 DNA reads TGTGCCAGCTCACCCGACAGGGTCAATCAGCCCCAGCATTTT. Translated, it gives CASSPDRVNQPQHF.

The chain recombines TRBV13 with TRBJ2-1, with 12 bases identical to TRBD2. The CDR3 runs to 20 residues. V trimming: 5 bases; J trimming: 1 base; junction bases outside the gene matches: 15. Germline CDR1 reads PRHDT; CDR2 reads FYEKMQ (reference sequence). The CDR3 here is CASSLELLRLAGASYNEQFF. In DNA, the CDR3 is TGTGCCAGCAGCCTCGAACTTTTGAGACTAGCGGGAGCGTCCTACAATGAGCAGTTCTTC.

This clone was counted a few times. V and J are TRBV7-9 and TRBJ1-1, with 8 bases lining up with TRBD1. V trimming: 4 bases; J trimming: 4 bases; junction bases outside the gene matches: 8. The germline V gene encodes CDR1 SEHNR and CDR2 FQNEAQ (reference sequence). This CDR3 is built from 15 residues. The DNA of the CDR3 is TGTGCCAGCAGCTCAGGGACAGGAGTCTCCACTGAAGCTTTCTTT. This gives the protein CASSSGTGVSTEAFF.

The rearrangement links TRBV10-2 to TRBJ2-7, with a weak D call TRBD1 (5 bases). The CDR3 has 10 amino acids. Germline lookup yields CDR1 WSHSY and CDR2 SAAADI. Trimming cost V 6 bases and J 7 bases, with 7 bases left between them. CDR3 amino acids: CASRGLEQYF. The CDR3 DNA reads TGCGCCAGCAGGGGGCTGGAGCAGTACTTC.

The chain recombines TRBV21-1 with TRBJ2-2; the table gives TRBD1 as D, unverified against the DNA. TRBV21-1 is a pseudogene locus. The CDR3 sequence is 15 residues long. CDR3 coding DNA: TGTGCCAGCAGCAACCGGGACAGTGGGAGCGGGGAGCTGTTTTTT. It translates to CASSNRDSGSGELFF.

This sequence joins TRBV14 and TRBJ2-5; TRBD1 matches at 9 bases. The CDR3 consists of 17 residues. The germline V gene encodes CDR1 SGHDN and CDR2 FVKESK. V gave up 5 bases and J gave up 1 base; unmatched junction bases: 11. The CDR3 DNA sequence: TGTGCCAGCAGCTCCTGGACAGGGGCCCTTAGCCAAGAGACCCAGTACTTC. Translated: CASSSWTGALSQETQYF.

The rearrangement uses TRBV6-1 and TRBJ2-1; D gene uncertain. Trimming removed 2 bases from V and 12 bases from J, with 17 bases in between. Germline CDR1 and CDR2: MNHNS and SASEGT. This CDR3 is 14 amino acids long. The chain's CDR3 is CASSELGGAYPQFF. CDR3 bases: TGTGCCAGCAGTGAATTAGGCGGAGCTTACCCGCAGTTCTTC.

This clone was found a few times. This sequence joins TRBV9 and TRBJ2-7; 13 bases match TRBD2. Germline CDR1 SGDLS, CDR2 YYNGEE. V was clipped by 0 bases and J by 5 bases; unmatched bases: 2. This CDR3 is 15 amino acids long. The CDR3 coding sequence is TGTGCCAGCAGCGTAGAAGGACTAGCGGGAGACGAGCAGTACTTC. Protein product: CASSVEGLAGDEQYF.

V usage is TRBV28 and J usage is TRBJ2-3, with D perhaps matching TRBD1 (6 bases). The V and J ends lost 2 bases and 10 bases respectively, with 16 bases between them. Germline V gene data show CDR1 as MDHEN and CDR2 as SYDVKM. This CDR3 spans 14 amino acids. This chain's CDR3 is CASSLRQVLDPQYF. CDR3 DNA: TGTGCCAGCAGTTTAAGACAGGTTCTTGACCCGCAGTATTTT.

This chain uses TRBV14 with TRBJ2-2; D remains unclear. V lost 1 base to trimming and J lost 4 bases, with 13 bases between them. Germline lookup yields CDR1 SGHDN and CDR2 FVKESK. The CDR3 extends over 16 amino acids. The CDR3 bases are TGTGCCAGCAGCCAAGTTATTGGAAGTGGCACCGGGGAGCTGTTTTTT. Residues: CASSQVIGSGTGELFF.

The genes are TRBV10-3 and TRBJ2-1; D remains unclear. The V end was cut by 10 bases, the J end by 1 base, with 11 bases between. CDR3 length: 13 residues. Germline-derived CDR1 and CDR2 are ENHRY and SYGVKD. The CDR3 DNA sequence: TGTGCCACCCAGGACGTTTCCTACAATGAGCAGTTCTTC. Protein sequence: CATQDVSYNEQFF.

In this sample, this clone turned up once. The rearrangement uses TRBV4-1 and TRBJ1-1; no clear D gene. Germline V gene lookup returns CDR1 MGHRA and CDR2 YSYEKL. CDR3 length: 18 amino acids. V dropped 0 bases and J dropped 0 bases, with 17 bases sitting between them. Here the CDR3 DNA reads TGCGCCAGCAGCCAAGAGCCCCACCTGGTCTCTATGAACACTGAAGCTTTCTTT. Amino acid sequence: CASSQEPHLVSMNTEAFF.